This T cell receptor beta chain was sequenced in a study of T cell responses to AZD1222 COVID-19 vaccine. Study-level findings and limits: Donor demographics were predominantly white British with a female majority; clonal diversity may be underestimated. Once two AZD1222 doses were given, Spike-specific TCR breadth and depth went up.

TCRdb keeps only in-frame clones here, not all; method: immunoSEQ multiplex PCR. The top ten clones hold around 1.3% of a sample with 150,000 to 200,000 clones, around 93% of them seen once. The V and J ends lost 4 bases and 5 bases, in that order; junction bases with no gene match: 8. The germline V gene has CDR1 LGHNA and CDR2 YNFKEQ. The CDR3 is 16 residues long. To note about this clone: What it recognizes is unknown.

The J gene is TRBJ2-1, the V gene TRBV4-2, with 10 bases identical to TRBD1. The sample in question was peripheral blood, obtained on day 0 of AZD1222 vaccination. The TCR sequence derives from an adult in good health. The CDR3 nucleotides are TGTGCCAGCAGCCTTCCTCCGGGGACAGGGGACAATGAGCAGTTCTTC. This encodes CASSLPPGTGDNEQFF.